One and the same sample provided the 30 T cell receptor beta chains below, sequenced in a study of T cell repertoires in cytomegalovirus infection. MiXCR, run by TCRdb on the reads, gives a single entry per CDR3 protein. The table records 680,000 or so distinct CDR3 sequences, approximately 40% of them present only once. Input material: PBMCs. The receptor set was obtained from a human donor in good health (CMV status not recorded). Some clones in this sample may be carry-over from other donors' samples.

V is TRBV7-3 and J is TRBJ2-3; 11 nucleotides align to TRBD2. V gave up 5 bases and J gave up 4 bases; unmatched junction bases: 8. The CDR3 length is 16 residues. CDR1 is SGHTA, CDR2 FQGTGA, per germline. The CDR3 region is CASSAANSGGADTQYF. CDR3 sequence (DNA): TGTGCCAGCAGCGCAGCGAATAGCGGGGGGGCAGATACGCAGTATTTT.

The chain has TRBV7-9 and TRBJ2-3; unclear D gene. Trimming left V 5 bases short and J 3 bases short, with 12 bases between. Looked up from germline, CDR1 is SEHNR and CDR2 is FQNEAQ (reference sequence). The CDR3 consists of 14 residues. The CDR3 nucleotides read TGTGCCAGCAGCCCCCCCCTTTTGACAGATACGCAGTATTTT. It translates to CASSPPLLTDTQYF. The full variable domain, rest sourced from reference TRBV7-9 and TRBJ2-3, is DTGVSQNPRHKITKRGQNVTFRCDPISEHNRLYWYRQTLGQGPEFLTYFQNEAQLEKSRLLSDRFSAERPKGSFSTLEIQRTEQGDSAMYLCASSPPLLTDTQYFGPGTRLTVL.

This chain links TRBV12-3 or TRBV12-4 with TRBJ2-2; 10 bases map to TRBD2. The CDR3 covers 16 residues. The V and J ends lost 6 bases and 4 bases, in that order; junction bases with no gene match: 8. The DNA for the CDR3 is TGTGCCAGCAGCCACCAAGCGGGAGGGGGCACCGGGGAGCTGTTTTTT. Its translation is CASSHQAGGGTGELFF.

This chain links TRBV27 with TRBJ2-5, with unresolved D. The CDR3 is 12 amino acids. The V gene's germline CDR1 is MNHEY and CDR2 SMNVEV (reference sequence). Between the trimmed V and J ends, which lost 6 bases and 0 bases, there was a span of 5 bases. CDR3 loop: CASSSNQETQYF. CDR3 DNA: TGTGCCAGCAGCTCAAACCAAGAGACCCAGTACTTC.

This clonotype was seen more than once but under ten times. V is TRBV27 and J is TRBJ1-5, with 8 bases lining up with TRBD1. Per germline, CDR1 MNHEY and CDR2 SMNVEV (reference sequence). CDR3 length equals 15 residues. V dropped 5 bases and J dropped 6; count of bases not matched to a gene: 9. The CDR3 DNA reads TGTGCCAGCAGTCCAAAGACAGGGGAAAGTCAGCCCCAGCATTTT. Its protein is CASSPKTGESQPQHF.

This clonotype was recorded a few times. The chain couples TRBV11-3 to TRBJ2-2; D not certain. Trimming shortened V by 1 base and J by 7 bases, and 16 bases separated the two germline ends. The CDR3 covers 16 residues. Germline lookup yields CDR1 SGHNT and CDR2 YENEEA. CDR3 sequence (DNA): TGTGCCAGCAGCTTAGGGAGTAGTCTCGGCGTCGGGGAGCTGTTTTTT. It translates to CASSLGSSLGVGELFF.

This clonotype has only a few counts. The chain has TRBV7-3 and TRBJ2-5; 8 bases line up with TRBD2. The CDR3 spans 15 residues. CDR1 and CDR2 (germline): SGHTA, FQGTGA. V shed 5 bases and J 5 bases; nucleotides not matched to a gene: 10. CDR3 residues: CASSLGASGRETQYF. The DNA for the CDR3 is TGTGCCAGCAGCCTCGGGGCTAGCGGGCGGGAGACCCAGTACTTC.

V is TRBV12-3 or TRBV12-4 and J is TRBJ2-4; D is perhaps TRBD2 (6 bases). V lost 3 bases and J 0 bases, leaving 9 bases between the germline ends. This CDR3 comprises 15 residues. CDR3 loop: CASSLWGVAKNIQYF. The DNA for the CDR3 is TGTGCCAGCAGTTTGTGGGGGGTAGCCAAAAACATTCAGTACTTC.

The V call is TRBV6-5, the J call TRBJ2-7, with 10 bases aligning to TRBD1. The CDR3 sequence is 18 residues long. The germline CDR1 and CDR2 sequences are MNHEY and SVGAGI. The ends lost 1 base at V and 2 bases at J; junction bases unmatched: 11. The CDR3: CASSYLVTGGSKTYEQYF. In DNA, the CDR3 is TGTGCCAGCAGTTACTTAGTGACAGGGGGCTCTAAAACCTACGAGCAGTACTTC.

This clonotype was found many times. The V call is TRBV7-6, the J call TRBJ2-1; maybe TRBD2 (6 bases). The CDR3 sequence is 15 residues long. Trimming took 3 bases from V and 4 from J, leaving 13 bases between them. CDR1 and CDR2 from the germline V gene are SGHVS and FNYEAQ. CDR3 sequence: CASSFLSGPYNEQFF. The CDR3 nucleotides are TGTGCCAGCAGCTTCTTAAGCGGGCCATACAATGAGCAGTTCTTC.

V usage is TRBV28 and J usage is TRBJ2-1, with TRBD2 matching over 10 bases. V trimming: 4 bases; J trimming: 1 base; junction bases outside the gene matches: 4. The length of the CDR3 is 16 residues. CDR1 MDHEN and CDR2 SYDVKM come from the germline V gene. CDR3: CASSSLAGESYNEQFF. The CDR3 nucleotides read TGTGCCAGCAGTTCGCTAGCGGGAGAATCCTACAATGAGCAGTTCTTC.

The chain is built from TRBV2 and TRBJ1-2; D not resolved. This CDR3 has 14 amino acids. Per the germline V gene, CDR1 is SNHLY and CDR2 is FYNNEI. The V gene lost 1 base and the J gene lost 2 bases, with 8 bases spanning the gap. The CDR3 region has the DNA TGTGCCAGCAGTGAAGATGTGGGAAACTATGGCTACACCTTC. Amino acids: CASSEDVGNYGYTF.

J is TRBJ2-7 and V is TRBV7-2, with a possible D match to TRBD2 (6 bases). CDR1 and CDR2 (germline): SGHTA, FQGNSA. This CDR3 is built from 14 residues. V was trimmed by 5 bases and J by 5 bases, leaving 16 bases between them. CDR3 in amino acids: CASSTHSGVNEQYF. The CDR3 nucleotides read TGTGCCAGCAGCACCCATAGCGGCGTAAACGAGCAGTACTTC. The whole variable domain, filled in from reference TRBV7-2 and TRBJ2-7, reads GAGVSQSPSNKVTEKGKDVELRCDPISGHTALYWYRQSLGQGLEFLIYFQGNSAPDKSGLPSDRFSAERTGGSVSTLTIQRTQQEDSAVYLCASSTHSGVNEQYFGPGTRLTVT.

The CDR3 sequence: CASSRAYLNYGYTF. CDR3 DNA: TGTGCCAGTAGCCGGGCATACCTTAACTATGGCTACACCTTC. This chain connects TRBV19 to TRBJ1-2, with D hard to call. The CDR3 length is 14 residues. V lost 6 bases, J lost 1 base, and 12 bases lay in between. CDR1 and CDR2 from the germline V gene are LNHDA and SQIVND (reference sequence).

This clonotype was seen more than once but under ten times. The rearrangement uses TRBV29-1 and TRBJ1-2; tentative D call: TRBD1 (6 bases). Looked up from germline, CDR1 is SQVTM and CDR2 is ANQGSEA. Trimming took off 6 bases at V and 4 bases at J, with 9 bases between the two ends. CDR3 length: 11 amino acids. DNA of the CDR3: TGCAGCGTAGGGGGAGGCTATGGCTACACCTTC. This translates into CSVGGGYGYTF.

The chain uses TRBV19 and TRBJ1-2; possible D gene TRBD1, 5 bases. CDR3 size: 15 residues. Germline V gene data show CDR1 as LNHDA and CDR2 as SQIVND (reference sequence). The ends were cut back, 3 bases at V and 3 bases at J, with 14 bases in the middle. The CDR3 nucleotides read TGTGCCAGTAGTATGGCCCGGGACGGCGACTATGGCTACACCTTC. Protein sequence: CASSMARDGDYGYTF.

This clonotype was counted many times. The rearrangement uses TRBV7-2 and TRBJ2-3, with TRBD2 as a possible D gene (6 bases). This CDR3 spans 16 amino acids. V lost 2 bases and J lost 2, with 14 bases in between. Germline lookup yields CDR1 SGHTA and CDR2 FQGNSA. CDR3: CASSLKAKGLTDTQYF. CDR3 DNA: TGTGCCAGCAGCTTAAAGGCGAAGGGACTCACAGATACGCAGTATTTT.

The rearrangement joins TRBV28 to TRBJ2-7; D might be TRBD1 (5 bases). Trimming pared 6 bases from V and 3 bases from J, leaving 15 bases between. Germline V CDR1 and CDR2: MDHEN, SYDVKM. CDR3 length: 14 residues. The CDR3 sequence: CASSHPPDIYEQYF. CDR3 nucleotide sequence: TGTGCCAGCAGCCATCCCCCGGACATCTACGAGCAGTACTTC. Full variable domain (remainder filled in from reference TRBV28 and TRBJ2-7): DVKVTQSSRYLVKRTGEKVFLECVQDMDHENMFWYRQDPGLGLRLIYFSYDVKMKEKGDIPEGYSVSREKKERFSLILESASTNQTSMYLCASSHPPDIYEQYFGPGTRLTVT.

This chain links TRBV12-3 or TRBV12-4 with TRBJ2-7; a possible D gene is TRBD2 (6 bases). V was clipped by 8 bases and J by 1 base, with 15 bases between them. This CDR3 comprises 14 residues. CDR3: CASGRDLQSYEQYF. CDR3 sequence (DNA): TGTGCCAGCGGCCGGGACTTGCAGTCCTACGAGCAGTACTTC.

This clonotype was observed a few times. This rearrangement joins TRBV12-3 or TRBV12-4 to TRBJ1-4; D not resolved. The V end was cut by 6 bases, the J end by 1 base, with 15 bases between. This CDR3 contains 16 residues. CDR3 coding DNA: TGTGCCAGCAGCTCCCTCGGAGTTCTAACTAATGAAAAACTGTTTTTT. Protein: CASSSLGVLTNEKLFF.

This clonotype was counted many times. The genes are TRBV7-2 and TRBJ2-1, with D hard to call. V lost 0 bases and J 5 bases, leaving 14 bases between the germline ends. Looked up from germline, CDR1 is SGHTA and CDR2 is FQGNSA. The CDR3 runs 16 residues. CDR3 loop: CASSLAFRTNNNEQFF. CDR3 bases: TGTGCCAGCAGCTTAGCCTTCAGAACCAATAACAATGAGCAGTTCTTC.

The CDR3 protein is CASSFTSSKGDTQYF. The CDR3 DNA sequence: TGTGCCAGCAGCTTCACATCGTCTAAGGGAGATACGCAGTATTTT. The chain recombines TRBV7-9 with TRBJ2-3; D call uncertain. With 3 bases removed from V and 5 bases from J, the gap between germline ends came to 15 bases. In germline, CDR1 is SEHNR, CDR2 FQNEAQ (reference sequence). This CDR3 has 15 amino acids.

This clonotype was observed a few times. The CDR3 nucleotides read TGTGCCAGCAGCCCTACTTACAGCGCCTATGGCTACACCTTC. Encoded protein: CASSPTYSAYGYTF. This chain links TRBV5-6 with TRBJ1-2; D not resolved. The CDR3 is made up of 14 amino acids. V was trimmed by 4 bases and J by 4 bases, leaving 14 bases between them. Germline V gene sequence: CDR1 SGHDT, CDR2 YYEEEE.

Of note for this clonotype: An end of the junction differs from the germline gene, which may be a read error. The chain links TRBV7-4 to TRBJ1-2, with D possibly matching TRBD1 (6 bases). Germline V CDR1 and CDR2: SGHVT, SQSDAQ. The CDR3 has 15 residues. The CDR3 DNA follows: TGTGCCAGCAGCTTACTACGGTGGAGGGCTGGGGGCTTCACCTTC. Translation gives CASSLLRWRAGGFTF. The variable domain in full, with the rest retrieved from reference TRBV7-4 and TRBJ1-2, is GAGVSQSPRYKVAKRGRDVALRCDSISGHVTLYWYRQTLGQGSEVLTYSQSDAQRDKSGRPSGRFSAERPERSVSTLKIQRTEQGDSAVYLCASSLLRWRAGGFTFGSGTRLTVV.

About this clonotype itself: Since the CDR3 does not end with the conserved phenylalanine or tryptophan, this likely comes from a read error. This CDR3 reads CASSSSVGQPQHL. In DNA form, the CDR3 reads TGTGCCAGTAGTTCATCGGTTGGTCAGCCCCAGCATCTT. The chain links TRBV19 to TRBJ1-5; D unclear. CDR1 LNHDA and CDR2 SQIVND come from the germline V gene (reference sequence). The V end lost 5 bases, the J end lost 6 bases, and 11 bases lay between the germline ends. There are 13 residues in the CDR3.

This clonotype was seen more than once but under ten times. The germline gene is not matched at one end of the junction; a read error may be the cause. This chain joins TRBV5-3 and TRBJ2-6; the D is unclear. TRBV5-3 is classed as an ORF, of uncertain function. The CDR3 totals 15 residues. DNA of the CDR3: TGTGCCAGCAGCTTGATGCACTCTGGGGCCAACGTCCTGACTTTC. Amino acid sequence: CASSLMHSGANVLTF.

A remark on this clonotype: Relative to the germline gene, one junction end is altered; a read error may explain this. The chain employs TRBV15 and TRBJ2-5, with D maybe TRBD2 (6 bases). The CDR3 is made up of 14 amino acids. Per the germline V gene, CDR1 is LNHNV and CDR2 is YYDKDF (reference sequence). The CDR3 here is CATSRDKLAETPYF. For the CDR3, the DNA is TGTGCCACCAGCAGAGATAAACTAGCCGAGACCCCGTACTTC.

J is TRBJ2-1 and V is TRBV6-5; D tentatively fits TRBD1 or TRBD2 (6 bases each). The CDR3 is 14 residues long. Germline V CDR1 and CDR2: MNHEY, SVGAGI. Trimming removed 6 bases at V and 4 bases at J, with 13 bases between. CDR3 sequence reads: CASRRDTLYNEQFF. CDR3 bases: TGTGCCAGCAGGCGGGACACATTATACAATGAGCAGTTCTTC.

This chain connects TRBV28 to TRBJ1-1; weak D call: TRBD1 (6 bases). This CDR3 comprises 13 residues. Germline loops: CDR1 MDHEN, CDR2 SYDVKM. Trimming took off 7 bases at V and 0 bases at J, with 9 bases between the two ends. The CDR3 is CASKRQVNTEAFF. CDR3 in DNA: TGTGCCAGCAAGCGACAGGTGAACACTGAAGCTTTCTTT.

V usage is TRBV6-5 and J usage is TRBJ2-1; TRBD2 matches at 8 bases. With V trimmed by 5 bases and J by 6 bases, 9 bases remained unmatched. The CDR3 consists of 15 residues. In germline, CDR1 is MNHEY, CDR2 SVGAGI. The CDR3 DNA follows: TGTGCCAGCAGTCCCCCCGGGGGGGCGCGCAATGAGCAGTTCTTC. Encoded protein: CASSPPGGARNEQFF.